This entry concerns a single T cell receptor (beta chain). Its antigen is currently not known. Base qualities are not provided; no much larger clone lies one nucleotide away. Using the deep immunoSEQ assay, multiplex PCR amplified TCR CDR3 regions from genomic DNA. For each cell subset, the extracted genomic DNA was distributed evenly across all wells of several immunoSEQ 96-well plates, and each plate served as one replicate. Each replicate PCR for unsorted PBMC received 300 to 350 ng genomic DNA, equal to 25,000 to 30,000 T cell genomes. Ten immunoSEQ deep assay plates were used to sequence the unsorted PBMC genomic DNA. The purified libraries were quantified using a Qubit 3.0 fluorometer, sized with a Bioanalyzer 2100, and then quantified again using the KAPA Library Quantification kit. Every immunoSEQ 96-well plate was sequenced on a dedicated single-read 150-cycle Illumina NextSeq 550 flow cell. In the source study's methods: Because the immunoSEQ output held only junctional sequences and lacked quality scores, the filtering could not match the filtering applied to full-length reads. Sequences were annotated with PyIR, a Python wrapper for IgBLAST v1.9, using IMGT germline references to assign V/J genes and CDR3. Reads were filtered out if the reads had weak V/J assignments (E-value above 1e-6), no CDR3, stop codons, out-of-frame junctions, or ambiguous translated residues. V3J clonotypes were defined as sequences sharing the same inferred V gene, J gene, and CDR3 amino acid sequence. The percentage overlap between two repertoires was calculated by dividing the number of shared unique clonotypes by the size of the smaller repertoire. Repertoire richness was assessed with RTK rarefaction, the Chao1 estimator, and Recon v2.1 estimates of unobserved clonotypes. In TCRdb, the immuneACCESS table is reduced to in-frame sequences with V and J assigned. These tables do not hold every clone; where another copy was compared, an unresolved V gene accounts for under half, and the others remain unexplained. Clonal size and the V and J genes are those of that table, whereas D and trimming came from the DNA. The sample profile shows 490,000 or so clones; 76% of them were found once. The ten largest clones represent roughly 13% of the sample.

Donors were healthy HIV-negative adults with no recently reported acute infections or vaccinations. Every donor was a Caucasian adult residing in Nashville, Tennessee, USA. For unsorted samples, 84 million or so PBMCs were counted, and genomic DNA was extracted using the QIAamp DNA Blood Mini kit. Blood was obtained by leukapheresis, after which PBMCs were separated by Ficoll-Histopaque density gradient centrifugation and cryopreserved in liquid nitrogen vapor phase. These data originate in a study of shared clonotypes between healthy human individuals (dated by TCRdb to 2018 to 2021). About the full investigation: Three men and a couple of women, aged 18 to 49 years, made up the cohort. Blood TCR repertoires of five healthy adults were deeply sequenced to estimate repertoire size and the extent of clonotype sharing between individuals. To increase sequencing depth and limit assay-specific biases, different laboratories used diverse techniques to prepare libraries and sequence TCR repertoires. Between about 0.9 and 8.9 billion PBMCs per donor were obtained by leukapheresis.

Reading the germline V gene gives CDR1 LGHNA and CDR2 YNFKEQ. V has 4 bases trimmed and J has 9 bases trimmed; junction bases matching no gene number 8. Spanning cysteine to phenylalanine, the CDR3 consists of 14 amino acids. CDR3 DNA is the only sequence kept; it has 42 bases, read in frame from the first base. The paper's findings and limits, for the study overall: Sampling was limited to blood, and TCR repertoires in tissue likely differ from TCR repertoires in blood. The small number of donors limited the genetic and exposure-history diversity represented. Pairwise subsampling led to the expectation that sequencing depth would affect the degree of clonotype sharing among donors.

The sequenced material came from PBMCs. Rearrangement joined TRBV4-2 to TRBJ2-1; TRBD2 aligns with 8 central bases. The sequence was collected from a woman between 40 and 50 years old in good health. Some clones in this sample may be carry-over from other donors' samples. The DNA sequence reads TGTGCCAGCAGCCGGGACTCGCGGGAGGTTGAGCAGTTCTTC. Translated, it gives CASSRDSREVEQFF.